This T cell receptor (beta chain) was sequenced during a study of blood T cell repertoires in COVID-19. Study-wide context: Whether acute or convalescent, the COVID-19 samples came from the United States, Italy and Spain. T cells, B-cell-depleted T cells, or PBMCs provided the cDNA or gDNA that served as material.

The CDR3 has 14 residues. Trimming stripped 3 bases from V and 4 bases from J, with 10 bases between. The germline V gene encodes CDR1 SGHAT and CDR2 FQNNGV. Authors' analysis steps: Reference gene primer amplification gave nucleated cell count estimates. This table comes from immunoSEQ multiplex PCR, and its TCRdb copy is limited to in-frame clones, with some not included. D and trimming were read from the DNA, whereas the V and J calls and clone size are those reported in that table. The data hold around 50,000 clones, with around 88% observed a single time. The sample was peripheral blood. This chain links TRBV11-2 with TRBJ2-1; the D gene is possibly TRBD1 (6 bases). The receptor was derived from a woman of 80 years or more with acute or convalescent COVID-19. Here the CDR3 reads CASSFLRGYNEQFF. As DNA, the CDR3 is TGTGCCAGCAGCTTTTTAAGGGGGTACAATGAGCAGTTCTTC.